This passage covers 13 T cell receptor beta chains from one sample sequenced in a study of T cells in Graves' hyperthyroidism and ophthalmopathy. The CDR3 regions of TCR beta were amplified from RNA transcripts. The HTBI primer set drove a first-round RT-PCR of the TCR CDR3. TCRdb ran MiXCR on the multiplex PCR reads and lists one entry per CDR3 protein. The repertoire holds approximately 400,000 distinct CDR3 sequences, with roughly 13% as singletons. The material sequenced was blood. The receptor source for this set is a man younger than 40 with Graves' hyperthyroidism that later progressed to Graves' ophthalmopathy.

This clonotype was counted ten times or more. The chain employs TRBV3-1 and TRBJ2-7; D call uncertain. Germline V gene data show CDR1 as LGHDT and CDR2 as YNNKEL (reference sequence). The V gene lost 4 bases and the J gene lost 3 bases, with 13 bases spanning the gap. The CDR3 is made up of 14 amino acids. The CDR3 is CASSPNGNSYEQYF. Here the CDR3 DNA reads TGTGCCAGCAGCCCCAATGGGAATAGCTACGAGCAGTACTTC.

In the case of this clonotype: This may stem from a read error, because a much larger clone lies one nucleotide away. CDR3 residues: CSVGGLAASRWSDTQYF. In DNA form, the CDR3 reads TGCAGTGTTGGAGGGTTAGCGGCCAGCCGGTGGTCAGATACGCAGTATTTT. V and J are TRBV20-1 and TRBJ2-3; tentatively, D is TRBD2 (6 bases). V lost 7 bases and J lost 4, with 27 bases in between. Germline V gene sequence: CDR1 DFQATT, CDR2 SNEGSKA (reference sequence). This CDR3 is built from 17 residues.

Concerning this clonotype itself: A read error may be the cause here, since a much bigger clone is one base away. This sequence joins TRBV5-5 and TRBJ2-2, with unresolved D. Per the germline V gene, CDR1 is SGHKS and CDR2 is YYEKEE (reference sequence). This CDR3 is built from 18 residues. Trimming removed 0 bases from V and 0 bases from J, with 15 bases in between. CDR3 region: CASSLVAWDGANTGELFF. The CDR3 region has the DNA TGTGCCAGCAGCTTGGTCGCCTGGGATGGCGCGAACACCGGGGAGCTGTTTTTT.

The CDR3 loop is CASSLVSASGGSLYNEQFF. The CDR3 DNA follows: TGCGCCAGCAGCTTGGTCTCGGCTAGCGGGGGGTCACTCTACAATGAGCAGTTCTTC. The rearrangement links TRBV5-1 to TRBJ2-1, with 11 bases lining up with TRBD2. The CDR3 sequence is 19 residues long. Trimming cost V 0 bases and J 3 bases; bases outside gene matches: 11. In germline, CDR1 is SGHRS, CDR2 YFSETQ.

There are a few counts of this clonotype. The chain joins TRBV4-1 to TRBJ2-1; D call uncertain. The length of the CDR3 is 12 residues. Germline loops: CDR1 MGHRA, CDR2 YSYEKL. Trimming cost V 4 bases and J 8 bases, with 9 bases left between them. This CDR3 reads CASSLPWDEQFF. CDR3 coding DNA: TGCGCCAGCAGCCTACCCTGGGATGAGCAGTTCTTC.

The V and J genes are TRBV4-1 and TRBJ1-2; D gene ambiguous. The length of the CDR3 is 14 residues. CDR1 and CDR2 (germline): MGHRA, YSYEKL. V lost 4 bases, J lost 7 bases, and 16 bases lay in between. The CDR3 loop reads CASSPSPGIGGYTF. CDR3 DNA: TGCGCCAGCAGCCCCTCCCCGGGGATAGGTGGCTACACCTTC.

This clonotype showed up just a few times. This chain joins TRBV20-1 and TRBJ2-1; 10 nucleotides match TRBD2. The CDR3 contains 18 residues. Germline V CDR1 and CDR2: DFQATT, SNEGSKA (reference sequence). V was clipped by 1 base and J by 4 bases; unmatched bases: 13. CDR3 region: CSARVTGGTSGAYNEQFF. CDR3 DNA: TGCAGTGCTAGAGTCACCGGGGGAACTAGCGGGGCATACAATGAGCAGTTCTTC.

The sample holds a few counts of this clonotype. The chain carries TRBV4-1 and TRBJ2-1; a weak D match, TRBD1 (6 bases). Germline V gene lookup returns CDR1 MGHRA and CDR2 YSYEKL. CDR3 length: 14 amino acids. Trimming cost V 1 base and J 5 bases, with 9 bases left between them. The CDR3 DNA sequence: TGCGCCAGCAGCCAAGGAGGGGGAAACAATGAGCAGTTCTTC. Protein: CASSQGGGNNEQFF.

This clonotype showed up many times. The chain joins TRBV2 to TRBJ1-5; D gene ambiguous. Germline V gene data show CDR1 as SNHLY and CDR2 as FYNNEI. V was cut by 2 bases and J by 0 bases, with 11 bases left in between. The CDR3 is 16 amino acids. The CDR3 bases are TGTGCCAGCAGTGAAAGAGGCGGGTATAGCAATCAGCCCCAGCATTTT. Amino acid sequence: CASSERGGYSNQPQHF.

This clonotype has just a few counts. The gene calls are TRBV5-1 and TRBJ2-5; 9 bases agree with TRBD2. Trimming cost V 2 bases and J 4 bases; bases outside gene matches: 12. CDR1 and CDR2 from the germline V gene are SGHRS and YFSETQ. The CDR3 consists of 17 residues. CDR3 sequence reads: CASSFGGGAILTETQYF. DNA of the CDR3: TGCGCCAGCAGCTTTGGCGGGGGGGCTATTTTAACAGAGACCCAGTACTTC.

The V call is TRBV6-2 or TRBV6-3, the J call TRBJ1-4; perhaps TRBD1 as D (5 bases). The V gene's germline CDR1 is MNHEY and CDR2 SVGEGT. The V and J ends lost 5 bases and 0 bases respectively, with 16 bases between them. This CDR3 is 17 amino acids long. The CDR3 DNA sequence: TGTGCCAGCAGTCCTTCCCGAAGACAGTCAACTAATGAAAAACTGTTTTTT. Translated, it gives CASSPSRRQSTNEKLFF.

This clonotype was observed a handful of times. The V and J genes are TRBV12-3 or TRBV12-4 and TRBJ1-1; D is perhaps TRBD1 (5 bases). The V and J ends lost 5 bases and 6 bases respectively, with 10 bases between them. This CDR3 spans 12 amino acids. In DNA, the CDR3 is TGTGCCAGCAGTGGCTCCAGGGCTGAAGCTTTCTTT. Translation: CASSGSRAEAFF.

CDR3 sequence reads: CASSEISLSYNEQFF. In nucleotides, the CDR3 is TGTGCCAGCAGTGAAATATCCCTCTCCTACAATGAGCAGTTCTTC. This chain uses TRBV6-1 with TRBJ2-1; D ambiguous. The CDR3 sequence is 15 residues long. Between the trimmed V and J ends, which lost 2 bases and 0 bases, there was a span of 8 bases. Germline CDR1 and CDR2: MNHNS and SASEGT.